This is a list of T cell receptor beta chains from one sample in a study of CD8+CD57+ T cells in acquired aplastic anemia. TCRdb re-analysed the reads in MiXCR, keeping a single row per CDR3 protein. There are about 190,000 distinct CDR3 sequences in the sample; approximately 50% occur only once, and 9.7% lies in the top ten. The sample was sorted CD4+, CD8+, or CD8+CD57+ T cells (not recorded which) from PBMCs. The receptor source for this set is a human donor with aplastic anemia. Both conserved end residues are part of each CDR3. The D gene is left open where the match is weak. Clone size is shown for a subset of rows, as once, few, many or a class of expanded clone.

D	size	V	J	DNA	CDR3
TRBD1	-	TRBV12-3/TRBV12-4	TRBJ1-4	TGTGCCAGCAGTTTGAGACAGGGTGGGGAAAAACTGTTTTTT	CASSLRQGGEKLFF
-	-	TRBV29-1	TRBJ2-5	TGCAGCGTTGCATTATTAGCTGGTCAAGAGACCCAGTACTTC	CSVALLAGQETQYF
-	-	TRBV20-1	TRBJ1-5	TGCAGTGCTCCTACGCCGGGTGGGGGCAATCAGCCCCAGCATTTT	CSAPTPGGGNQPQHF
-	-	TRBV2	TRBJ2-7	TGTGCCAGCAGTGAAGCATTCGGCAGGGGCTACGAGCAGTACTTC	CASSEAFGRGYEQYF
-	-	TRBV7-9	TRBJ1-1	TGTGCCAGCAGCTTCCCCCCCAGTGAGCAGACTGAAGCTTTCTTT	CASSFPPSEQTEAFF
-	-	TRBV2	TRBJ2-5	TGTGCCAGCAGTGGGATGTTATTACAAGAGACCCAGTACTTC	CASSGMLLQETQYF
-	-	TRBV29-1	TRBJ2-3	TGCAGCGTTGAGGTAGATACGCAGTATTTT	CSVEVDTQYF
-	-	TRBV2	TRBJ1-6	TGTGCCATCGGGGGCGGGGTGAATTCACCCCTCCACTTT	CAIGGGVNSPLHF
-	-	TRBV20-1	TRBJ1-6	TGCAGTGCCCTTCCACCCCGATGGGAGCAGGTCGAGTCCTATAATTCACCCCTCCACTTT	CSALPPRWEQVESYNSPLHF
-	few	TRBV12-3/TRBV12-4	TRBJ2-5	TGTGCCAGCAGTTACGCAGAGACCCAGTACTTC	CASSYAETQYF
TRBD2	-	TRBV10-3	TRBJ2-1	TGTGCCACACCCCCCCGGGGGGACGAGCAGTTCTTC	CATPPRGDEQFF
TRBD1	once	TRBV24-1	TRBJ1-2	TGTGCCGCCAGCGGGTTTAGGACAGGGGAATATGGCTACACCTTC	CAASGFRTGEYGYTF
-	many	TRBV20-1	TRBJ1-1	TGCAGTGCTAGAGGGGGGGTCACTGAAGCTTTCTTT	CSARGGVTEAFF
-	-	TRBV6-1	TRBJ1-2	TGTGCCAGCAGTGAACATAAGGATTTAGTTTTAGGCTACACCTTC	CASSEHKDLVLGYTF
TRBD2	many	TRBV5-1	TRBJ2-4	TGCGCCAGCAGCTTGGATACTAGCGGAAACATTCAGTACTTC	CASSLDTSGNIQYF
-	-	TRBV19	TRBJ2-7	TGTGCCAGTAGTACGGAGCGTGGATACGAGCAGTACTTC	CASSTERGYEQYF
TRBD1	-	TRBV2	TRBJ2-5	TGTGCCAGCAGTGAGGACAGGGGAGAGACCCAGTACTTC	CASSEDRGETQYF
-	few	TRBV2	TRBJ1-1	TGTGCCAGCCCTACTATGAACACTGAAGCTTTCTTT	CASPTMNTEAFF
-	-	TRBV29-1	TRBJ2-3	TGCAGCGTTGTTGTACCGGGCACAGATACGCAGTATTTT	CSVVVPGTDTQYF
TRBD2	-	TRBV29-1	TRBJ2-1	TGCGGCGTTCGGACTAGCGGTAGCTCCTACAATGGGCAGTTCTTC	CGVRTSGSSYNGQFF
TRBD2	many	TRBV5-1	TRBJ2-1	TGCGCCAGCAGCTCGGGGCGGGGGAGGGCCAATGAGCAGTTCTTC	CASSSGRGRANEQFF
-	-	TRBV9	TRBJ1-1	TGTGCCAGCAGCCCGGACGGGGAGAACACTGAAGCTTTCTTT	CASSPDGENTEAFF
-	-	TRBV2	TRBJ2-7	TGTGCCAGCACTGGGGGTATCTACGAGCAGTACTTC	CASTGGIYEQYF
TRBD2	-	TRBV5-6	TRBJ2-3	TGTGCCAGCAGACTGACTAGCCCGTGGGATACGCAGTATTTT	CASRLTSPWDTQYF
TRBD1	many	TRBV9	TRBJ1-2	TGTGCCAGCAGCGCACGCCCCGGGACAGGGGAAAGTGGCTACACCTTC	CASSARPGTGESGYTF
TRBD1	once	TRBV2	TRBJ1-1	TGTGCCAGCCGGGGGACAGGGGTGGACACTGAAGCTTTCTTT	CASRGTGVDTEAFF